This is a list of T cell receptor beta chains from one sample in a study of identical twins. TCRdb processed the 5' RACE reads anew with MiXCR; each CDR3 protein has one entry. In the table there are 1.5 million to 2 million distinct CDR3 sequences, roughly a third of which are singletons. The source material was cord blood. These receptors came from a newborn girl in good health. Each CDR3 is given with its conserved first and last residue. Each record gives: V gene, D gene, CDR3 length, J gene, clone size, CDR3 protein, CDR3 DNA. D genes are given only for firm matches. The size of a clone is reported for some rows only, either as once, few or many, or as a class for expanded clones.

TRBV5-1	NA	16	TRBJ1-4	few	CASSWYRSALGRGLFF	TGCGCCAGCAGCTGGTACAGGTCAGCCCTTGGCAGGGGACTGTTTTTT
TRBV6-5	TRBD1	17	TRBJ1-2	many	CASSYSYKRDSDYGYTF	TGTGCCAGCAGTTACTCCTATAAACGGGACAGTGACTATGGCTACACCTTC
TRBV24-1	TRBD2	16	TRBJ2-5	NA	CATSSGREAPAMRQYF	TGTGCCACCAGTTCCGGGCGGGAGGCACCTGCAATGAGGCAGTACTTC
TRBV3-1	NA	11	TRBJ1-1	few	CASSQDRTAFF	TGTGCCAGCAGCCAGGATAGGACGGCTTTCTTT
TRBV29-1	NA	13	TRBJ2-7	many	CSVSGPDSYEQYF	TGCAGCGTCTCCGGGCCAGACTCCTACGAGCAGTACTTC
TRBV5-1	TRBD2	15	TRBJ2-3	many	CASSLGLAGTDTQYF	TGCGCCAGCAGCTTGGGACTAGCGGGCACAGATACGCAGTATTTT
TRBV29-1	NA	15	TRBJ2-7	many	CSVVLRRGPLYEQYF	TGCAGCGTTGTTCTCCGCAGGGGACCTCTCTACGAGCAGTACTTC
TRBV28	NA	13	TRBJ2-7	NA	CASSQRQTGEQYF	TGTGCCAGCAGTCAGAGACAGACCGGCGAGCAGTACTTC
TRBV29-1	NA	13	TRBJ1-2	once	CSVLGPRDYGYTF	TGCAGCGTCCTGGGGCCAAGGGACTATGGCTACACCTTC
TRBV5-1	NA	14	TRBJ1-1	NA	CASSRADSRTEAFF	TGCGCCAGCAGCCGCGCCGACAGCCGCACTGAAGCTTTCTTT
TRBV10-3	TRBD2	17	TRBJ2-1	NA	CAISGKTSGGRDNEQFF	TGTGCCATCAGTGGTAAAACTAGCGGAGGGAGGGACAATGAGCAGTTCTTC
TRBV6-5	NA	15	TRBJ2-3	few	CASSPPLGVGDTQYF	TGTGCCAGCAGTCCCCCATTGGGGGTAGGAGATACGCAGTATTTT
TRBV19	NA	14	TRBJ2-5	NA	CASSHGPLQETQYF	TGTGCCAGTAGCCACGGACCCCTCCAAGAGACCCAGTACTTC
TRBV29-1	NA	13	TRBJ1-1	few	CSFTSPKNTEAFF	TGCAGCTTCACGTCGCCTAAGAACACTGAAGCTTTCTTT
TRBV20-1	NA	15	TRBJ2-7	few	CSARWYRTFSYEQYF	TGCAGTGCTAGATGGTATCGGACTTTCTCATACGAGCAGTACTTC
TRBV28	TRBD2	15	TRBJ2-3	NA	CASSSSGTSGVTQYF	TGTGCCAGCAGCAGTTCCGGGACTAGCGGCGTTACGCAGTATTTT
TRBV3-1	NA	17	TRBJ2-3	few	CASSHIASGPGADTQYF	TGTGCCAGCAGCCACATAGCTAGTGGCCCTGGTGCAGATACGCAGTATTTT